This T cell receptor (beta chain) derives from a study of T-cell reconstitution after alpha-beta-depleted transplantation in children (dated by TCRdb to 2016 to 2018). Turning to the overall study: Using TCR repertoire profiling, the study quantitatively followed how T-cell immune reconstitution unfolded in children after TCRalphabeta/CD19-depleted allogeneic hematopoietic cell transplantation.

On the study overall, not on this receptor specifically: In some patients, the high TCRbeta diversity seen at day 60 was put down to recipient T cells and intrathymic progenitors that had survived conditioning. The frequencies of hyperexpanded clones fell over the following months, and after one year, T-cell counts and TCRbeta diversity were mostly attributed to newly produced T cells. The apparently early recovery of alphabetaT-cell counts about two months after transplant reportedly depended on only several hundred rapidly expanded clones that came from non-depleted graft cells.

Based on the germline V gene (reference sequence), the CDR1 and CDR2 sequences are SSHAT and FNYEAQ. The CDR3 covers 13 residues, taking in both the cysteine and the phenylalanine. The CDR3 DNA has 39 bases and is translated from base 1. Cut back by 2 bases and 7 bases, the V and J ends lie 9 bases apart. As concerns this clonotype: Its binding antigen is unknown. Nothing much larger sits one base from this clone, and base qualities are not available.

The treatment or condition label here, explained by the study, means: allogeneic hematopoietic cell transplantation with graft depleted of TCRalphabeta T cells and CD19 B cells. The children who served as transplant recipients had been given grafts of TCRalphabeta/CD19-depleted allogeneic hematopoietic cells. Library preparation was by PCR. For sequencing, an Illumina HiSeq 2500 was employed. TCR library preparation used molecular barcoding, with unique molecular identifiers applied to normalize quantification of the TCRbeta repertoire. The public reads were run again by TCRdb, first through fastp at Q25 and then through MiXCR, and only productive beta chains were kept. Rows matching on CDR3 protein sequence are summarized as one entry with the most common DNA and genes. The sample profile shows about a million distinct CDR3 sequences; roughly 31% of them were found once. The ten top clones hold roughly 28% of the sample.

The sequencing used PBMCs, mostly from graft donor cells, collected 360 days after TCRalphabeta/CD19-depleted stem cell transplant. The clonotype comes from a boy less than two years old who had a stem cell transplant for SCID, so the T cells may come from the graft donor. The chain couples TRBV7-7 to TRBJ2-1; no D gene can be assigned with confidence. The nucleotide sequence is TGTGCCAGCAGCTTATCGGTTCTTAATGAGCAGTTCTTC. Translated, it reads CASSLSVLNEQFF.